This TCR beta chain was captured by sequencing in a study of blood T cells in healthy people across ages. In the study overall: Using template switching, researchers captured about one barcoded beta molecule for each two T cells.

PCR was performed a second time for about 6 to 12 cycles using a sample-barcoded 5' primer and a J-beta primer mix. Every cDNA molecule carried a tag from a template-switch adaptor bearing 12 random nucleotides. TCRdb reprocessed the 5' RACE reads via MiXCR and lists one record per CDR3 protein. The sample carries 700,000 or so distinct CDR3 sequences, over 20% recorded once. The CDR3 is 13 amino acids. Trimming cost V 3 bases and J 5 bases, with 10 bases left between them. The V and J genes are TRBV12-3 or TRBV12-4 and TRBJ1-2; D gene unclear. Sequenced material: blood. This receptor was taken from a man aged 65 to 85 in good health. The CDR3 spells CASSFLKEYGYTF. The CDR3 bases are TGTGCCAGCAGTTTCCTCAAAGAGTATGGCTACACCTTC.